The T cell receptor (beta chain) under discussion was sequenced for a study of PD-1 blockade in classical Hodgkin lymphoma. Study results and caveats: A reduction in baseline TCR diversity was reportedly seen in newly diagnosed patients relative to healthy donors. Factors driving the repertoire differences, possibly disease activity or prior therapy, remain undefined.

Comment on this clone: Its antigen is not known.

This table comes from immunoSEQ multiplex PCR, and its TCRdb copy is limited to in-frame clones, with some not included. Of tens of thousands of clones listed, 75% to 90% were seen once; the top ten hold over 0.2%. Time point described: newly diagnosed, previously untreated cHL patient sample. Thawed PBMCs yielded CD4+ T cells through magnetic negative selection. The ends were cut back, 0 bases at V and 7 bases at J, with 7 bases in the middle. Germline V gene data show CDR1 as MNHNY and CDR2 as SVGAGI (reference sequence). The CDR3 runs to 14 residues. This sequence joins TRBV6-6 and TRBJ1-6, with D unclear. The TCR comes from a human donor with classical Hodgkin lymphoma. What was sequenced was CD4+ T cells from blood. CDR3 DNA sequence: TGTGCCAGCAGTTACTCGGACCGGAATTCACCCCTCCACTTT. Protein: CASSYSDRNSPLHF.